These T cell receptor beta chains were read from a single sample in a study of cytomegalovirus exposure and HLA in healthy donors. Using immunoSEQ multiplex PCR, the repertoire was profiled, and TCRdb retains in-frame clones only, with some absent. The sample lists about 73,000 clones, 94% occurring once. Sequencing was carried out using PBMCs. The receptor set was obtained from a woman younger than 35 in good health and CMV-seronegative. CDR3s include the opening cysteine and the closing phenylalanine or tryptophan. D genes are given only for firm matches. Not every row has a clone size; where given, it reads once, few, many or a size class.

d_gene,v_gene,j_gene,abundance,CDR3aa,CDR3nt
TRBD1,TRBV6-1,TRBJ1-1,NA,CASSEAYRGAEAFF,TGTGCCAGCAGTGAAGCGTACAGGGGGGCTGAAGCTTTCTTT
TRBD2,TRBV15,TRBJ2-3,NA,CATSRDLQTSGSTDTQYF,TGTGCCACCAGCAGAGATCTACAGACTAGCGGGAGCACAGATACGCAGTATTTT
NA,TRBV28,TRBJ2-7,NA,CASSFPRGTPAYEQYF,TGTGCCAGCAGTTTCCCGAGGGGGACGCCAGCCTACGAGCAGTACTTC
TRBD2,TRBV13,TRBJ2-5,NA,CASSFGVQAGGYETQYF,TGTGCCAGCAGCTTTGGTGTTCAAGCGGGAGGGTATGAGACCCAGTACTTC
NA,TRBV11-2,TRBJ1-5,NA,CASSLGPSSNQPQHF,TGTGCCAGCAGCTTAGGTCCATCTAGCAATCAGCCCCAGCATTTT
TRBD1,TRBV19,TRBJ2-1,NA,CASSMGQGAGEQFF,TGTGCCAGTAGTATGGGACAGGGGGCCGGTGAGCAGTTCTTC
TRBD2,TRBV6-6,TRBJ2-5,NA,CASSNRLAGVETQYF,TGTGCCAGCAGTAATCGGCTAGCGGGAGTCGAGACCCAGTACTTC
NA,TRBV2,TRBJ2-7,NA,CASLVVAYEQYF,TGTGCCAGCCTGGTAGTTGCCTACGAGCAGTACTTC
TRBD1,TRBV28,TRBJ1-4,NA,CASSLGQLNEKLFF,TGTGCCAGCAGTTTGGGACAGCTTAATGAAAAACTGTTTTTT
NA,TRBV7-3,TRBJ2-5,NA,CASSLAGAGETQYF,TGTGCCAGCAGCTTAGCGGGGGCGGGGGAGACCCAGTACTTC
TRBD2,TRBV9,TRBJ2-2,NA,CASSASRGGTGELFF,TGTGCCAGCAGCGCCTCACGGGGGGGCACCGGGGAGCTGTTTTTT
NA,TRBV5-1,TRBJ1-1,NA,CASSLVGGATTEAFF,TGCGCCAGCAGCCTGGTGGGGGGGGCGACCACTGAAGCTTTCTTT
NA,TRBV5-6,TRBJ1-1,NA,CASSFMNTEAFF,TGTGCCAGCAGCTTTATGAACACTGAAGCTTTCTTT
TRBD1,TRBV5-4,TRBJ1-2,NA,CASSQGARYGYTF,TGTGCCAGCAGCCAGGGGGCTCGCTATGGCTACACCTTC
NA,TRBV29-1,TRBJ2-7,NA,CSVFQGEAEQYF,TGCAGCGTTTTCCAGGGGGAGGCCGAGCAGTACTTC
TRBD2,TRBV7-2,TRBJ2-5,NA,CASSLGGSGAETQYF,TGTGCCAGCAGCTTAGGGGGTAGCGGGGCCGAGACCCAGTACTTC
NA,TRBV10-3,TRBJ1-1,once,CAISGGGKAFF,TGTGCCATCAGTGGGGGGGGGAAAGCTTTCTTT
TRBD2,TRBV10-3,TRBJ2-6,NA,CAIAGGAGANVLTF,TGTGCCATAGCGGGGGGGGCTGGGGCCAACGTCCTGACTTTC
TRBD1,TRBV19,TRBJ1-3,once,CASRGQNRNTIYF,TGTGCCAGTAGGGGACAGAACCGAAACACCATATATTTT
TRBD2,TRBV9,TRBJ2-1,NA,CASSVSGGGYNEQFF,TGTGCCAGCAGCGTATCGGGGGGGGGCTACAATGAGCAGTTCTTC
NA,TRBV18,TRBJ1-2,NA,CASSPLFGRGVNYGYTF,TGTGCCAGCTCACCACTCTTCGGCAGGGGAGTTAACTATGGCTACACCTTC
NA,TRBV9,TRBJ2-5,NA,CASSPGGYQETQYF,TGTGCCAGCAGCCCCGGAGGGTACCAAGAGACCCAGTACTTC
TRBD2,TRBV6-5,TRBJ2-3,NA,CASGIAGDGTDTQYF,TGTGCCAGCGGAATAGCGGGAGATGGCACAGATACGCAGTATTTT
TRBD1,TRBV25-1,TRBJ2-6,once,CASSEGQGLSGANVLTF,TGTGCCAGCAGTGAAGGACAGGGACTCTCTGGGGCCAACGTCCTGACTTTC
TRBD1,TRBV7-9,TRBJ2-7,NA,CASSLAGQGTIYEQYF,TGTGCCAGCAGCTTAGCGGGACAGGGGACGATCTACGAGCAGTACTTC
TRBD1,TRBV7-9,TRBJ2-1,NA,CASSFPGGVNEQFF,TGTGCCAGCAGCTTTCCAGGGGGAGTTAATGAGCAGTTCTTC
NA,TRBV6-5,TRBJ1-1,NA,CASSYSLPSEAFF,TGTGCCAGCAGTTATTCCCTTCCCTCTGAAGCTTTCTTT
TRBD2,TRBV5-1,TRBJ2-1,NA,CASSDGASGGRSSYNEQFF,TGCGCCAGCAGCGACGGGGCTAGCGGGGGCCGGAGCTCCTACAATGAGCAGTTCTTC
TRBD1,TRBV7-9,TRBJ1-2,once,CASSRSGQGRHENGYTF,TGTGCCAGCAGCCGCTCGGGACAGGGGAGGCACGAGAATGGCTACACCTTC
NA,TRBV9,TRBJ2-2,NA,CASSKGSDTGELFF,TGTGCCAGCAGCAAAGGCAGCGACACCGGGGAGCTGTTTTTT
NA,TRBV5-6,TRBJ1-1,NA,CASSAYRAMNTEAFF,TGTGCCAGCAGCGCTTACAGGGCCATGAACACTGAAGCTTTCTTT
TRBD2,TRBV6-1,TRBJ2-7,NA,CASSEMRLAGNEQYF,TGTGCCAGCAGTGAAATGAGACTAGCGGGCAACGAGCAGTACTTC
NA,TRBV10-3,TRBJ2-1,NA,CAIRGASGNNEQFF,TGTGCCATCAGGGGGGCTAGCGGTAACAATGAGCAGTTCTTC
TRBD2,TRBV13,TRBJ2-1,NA,CASSLTRERYNEQFF,TGTGCCAGCAGCTTAACGCGGGAGAGGTACAATGAGCAGTTCTTC
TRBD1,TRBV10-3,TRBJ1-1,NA,CAISGAGTENTEAFF,TGTGCCATCAGTGGGGCCGGGACAGAGAACACTGAAGCTTTCTTT
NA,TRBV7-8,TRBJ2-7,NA,CASSLASVYEQYF,TGTGCCAGCAGCTTAGCGTCAGTCTACGAGCAGTACTTC
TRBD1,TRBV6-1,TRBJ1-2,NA,CASSEAIWTGGIGYTF,TGTGCCAGCAGTGAAGCGATTTGGACAGGGGGAATTGGCTACACCTTC
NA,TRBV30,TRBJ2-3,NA,CAWSKLADTQYF,TGTGCCTGGAGCAAGCTCGCAGATACGCAGTATTTT
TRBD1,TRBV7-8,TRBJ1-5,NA,CASSLGDSSNQPQHF,TGTGCCAGCAGCTTAGGGGACAGTAGCAATCAGCCCCAGCATTTT